The 8 T cell receptor beta chains below were found in one sample sequenced in a study of human T cells and chemical hapten exposure. Time point indicated: patch test 1, 2 weeks after DPC sensitization. Treatment meaning: therapeutic diphenylcyclopropenone sensitization with weekly scalp DPC. MiXCR was run by TCRdb on the RACE reads, yielding one entry per CDR3 protein. This table has 150,000 to 200,000 distinct CDR3 sequences, roughly 14% appearing once. The input for sequencing was whole blood, taken in connection with sensitization to the hapten diphenylcyclopropenone (DPC). The receptors derive from a woman aged 25 to 39 with alopecia areata. Some clones in this sample may be carry-over from other donors' samples.

This clonotype has ten or more counts. The J gene is TRBJ2-2, the V gene TRBV20-1; TRBD2 matches 10 bases. The length of the CDR3 is 14 residues. Germline lookup yields CDR1 DFQATT and CDR2 SNEGSKA (reference sequence). The trim removed 5 bases at V and 6 bases at J, leaving 6 bases unmatched. The CDR3 region is CSAPASGGAGELFF. In nucleotides, the CDR3 is TGCAGTGCTCCGGCGAGCGGGGGGGCCGGGGAGCTGTTTTTT.

This clonotype appeared a few times. The chain couples TRBV29-1 to TRBJ2-7; D is ambiguous. Germline assignment: CDR1 SQVTM and CDR2 ANQGSEA. The V end was cut by 4 bases, the J end by 1 base, with 8 bases between. This CDR3 is built from 12 residues. The CDR3 sequence: CSVASPSYEQYF. The CDR3, as DNA: TGCAGCGTTGCCAGTCCTTCCTACGAGCAGTACTTC.

The J gene is TRBJ2-7, the V gene TRBV18; a weak D match, TRBD2 (5 bases). The germline V and J ends were trimmed by 2 bases and 5 bases, with 19 bases remaining between them. CDR3 size: 16 residues. Germline CDR1 and CDR2: KGHSH and LQKENI. The CDR3 is CASSPLSPSGVHEQYF. DNA of the CDR3: TGTGCCAGCTCACCATTATCCCCGTCCGGGGTGCACGAGCAGTACTTC.

The chain is built from TRBV7-2 and TRBJ2-1, with unresolved D. This CDR3 contains 15 residues. V was clipped by 7 bases and J by 4 bases, with 17 bases between them. CDR1 is SGHTA, CDR2 FQGNSA, per germline. The CDR3 is CASTPDLTMYNEQFF. The CDR3 DNA is TGTGCCAGCACCCCGGACCTTACCATGTACAATGAGCAGTTCTTC.

This clonotype appeared a few times. The genes are TRBV20-1 and TRBJ1-1; D ambiguous. V lost 0 bases, J lost 0 bases, and 8 bases lay in between. Germline CDR1 DFQATT, CDR2 SNEGSKA (reference sequence). The CDR3 contains 14 residues. The CDR3 spells CSAREDLLNTEAFF. The CDR3 DNA reads TGCAGTGCTAGAGAAGACTTATTGAACACTGAAGCTTTCTTT.

The gene calls are TRBV29-1 and TRBJ2-7, with D uncertain. Germline V gene data show CDR1 as SQVTM and CDR2 as ANQGSEA. The V end lost 5 bases, the J end lost 0 bases, and 14 bases lay between the germline ends. This CDR3 comprises 14 residues. Here the CDR3 reads CSVLGARSSYEQYF. The CDR3 DNA is TGCAGCGTTTTAGGAGCCAGGAGCTCCTACGAGCAGTACTTC.

This chain joins TRBV5-1 and TRBJ1-1; D not resolved. Germline CDR1 and CDR2: SGHRS and YFSETQ. This CDR3 has 15 residues. The ends were cut back, 0 bases at V and 0 bases at J, with 9 bases in the middle. The CDR3 loop reads CASSLEDPMNTEAFF. For the CDR3, the DNA is TGCGCCAGCAGCTTGGAGGATCCTATGAACACTGAAGCTTTCTTT.

This clonotype was picked up many times. The chain employs TRBV27 and TRBJ2-1, with D possibly being TRBD1 (5 bases). CDR1 and CDR2 (germline): MNHEY, SMNVEV (reference sequence). With 1 base removed from V and 0 bases from J, the gap between germline ends came to 13 bases. The CDR3 has 17 residues. The CDR3 protein is CASSLLPGFGSYNEQFF. The CDR3 DNA reads as TGTGCCAGCAGTTTATTACCAGGGTTCGGCTCCTACAATGAGCAGTTCTTC.